This TCR beta chain comes out of a study of cytomegalovirus exposure and HLA in healthy donors. This CDR3 is 10 amino acids long. With 3 bases removed from V and 14 bases from J, the gap between germline ends came to 5 bases. Germline V lookup: CDR1 SEHNR, CDR2 FQNEAQ (reference sequence). 13 Jbeta primers and 60 Vbeta primers were used for the PCR. Sequenced by immunoSEQ multiplex PCR; TCRdb stores in-frame clones only, minus some. The sample yields about 150,000 clones, nearly 80% seen once. The specimen sequenced was PBMCs. This chain uses TRBV7-9 with TRBJ2-6, with D hard to call. The receptor was isolated from a woman aged 35 to 49 in good health and CMV-seronegative. The CDR3 is CASSLGILTF. As DNA, the CDR3 is TGTGCCAGCAGCTTGGGCATCCTGACTTTC.